This T cell receptor (beta chain) is drawn from a study of shared clonotypes between healthy human individuals. Germline CDR1 MNHNY, CDR2 SVGAGI (reference sequence). The CDR3 covers 14 residues. Assay used: immunoSEQ multiplex PCR; TCRdb lists only in-frame clones, some missing. The data contain about 2.1 million clones, roughly 91% of them singletons. Naive CD8 isolation took CD45RO-negative cells positively selected for CCR7 and excluded terminally differentiated effector memory CD45RA+ cells. The sequenced material came from naive CD8+ T cells from PBMCs. The chain combines TRBV6-6 with TRBJ2-5; 11 nucleotides line up with TRBD2. The end of the DNA fits TRBJ2-7 better, so the J call may be wrong. The sequence was obtained from a man between 18 and 35 years old in good health. Some clones in this sample may be carry-over from other donors' samples. The CDR3 DNA reads TGTGCCAGCAACATAGCGGGAGGGCCCGACGAGCAGTACTTC. Residues: CASNIAGGPDEQYF.